This TCR beta chain comes out of a study of blood T cell repertoires in COVID-19 (dated by TCRdb to the early 2020s). Some background on the complete study: Collaborator samples came from the United States, Italy and Spain and covered acute and convalescent phases of COVID-19. The material from the prospective study consisted of cDNA or gDNA derived from T cells, B-cell-depleted T cells, or PBMCs. Deeply sampled blood TCRbeta repertoires from subjects exposed to, actively infected with, or recovered from COVID-19 were included in the dataset. A freely available public database, intended as a resource for researchers studying the immune response to SARS-CoV-2, is where the repertoires were released. The samples were drawn from the first 160 participants of the ongoing ImmuneRACE study and from over a thousand subjects provided by 6 global collaborators. A de-identified subject ID, COVID-19 status, age in years and sex were almost always included in the sample metadata. Where HLA class I and class II types were available, the types were taken from metadata supplied by the sample provider, not from assay-based typing.

As regards this clone: Its antigen is not yet known. No per-base quality is available; no much larger clone lies one base away.

Study-wide conclusions, independent of this receptor: The amount of clinical and demographic metadata varied by source and participant and was provided uncurated.

TCRbeta CDR3 regions were amplified from genomic DNA using the immunoSEQ Assay, a bias-controlled multiplex PCR. The original methods were these. Within the assay, amplification of reference gene primers was used to estimate how many nucleated cells each sample contained. To quantify the absolute abundance of each unique TCRbeta CDR3 rearrangement, sequence reads were collapsed and filtered. For each sample, productive Simpson clonality was calculated by taking the square root of Simpson's diversity index across productive rearrangements. As stored in TCRdb, this immuneACCESS dataset retains in-frame rearrangements with V and J assigned. A fraction of the clones does not appear; measured against another copy, unresolved V genes explain less than half of the discrepancy, and the remainder lacks a known reason. V, J and clone size were drawn from that table, and D and trimming were deduced from the DNA. This sample gives about 260,000 clones in total; approximately 91% of them show up just once. The ten largest clones represent more than 0.55% of the sample.

Whole blood was collected in K2EDTA tubes by collaborating institutions according to the institutions' own protocols. For TCRbeta analysis, collaborators shipped samples as frozen whole blood, isolated PBMCs, or DNA extracted from either of those sample types. The CDR3 runs 17 amino acids, cysteine and phenylalanine included. The kept DNA is CDR3 alone, 51 bases in frame from the first base. This chain is built from TRBV1 and TRBJ2-2; TRBD1 is taken as the D call from the table, unchecked against the DNA. TRBV1 is termed a pseudogene. Specimen: peripheral blood. The sequence was collected from a human donor in a cohort sampled during active COVID-19. CDR3 loop: CTSSKGQETQTGGELFF. The DNA reads TGCACCAGCAGTAAGGGACAGGAGACTCAAACTGGCGGGGAGCTGTTTTTT.